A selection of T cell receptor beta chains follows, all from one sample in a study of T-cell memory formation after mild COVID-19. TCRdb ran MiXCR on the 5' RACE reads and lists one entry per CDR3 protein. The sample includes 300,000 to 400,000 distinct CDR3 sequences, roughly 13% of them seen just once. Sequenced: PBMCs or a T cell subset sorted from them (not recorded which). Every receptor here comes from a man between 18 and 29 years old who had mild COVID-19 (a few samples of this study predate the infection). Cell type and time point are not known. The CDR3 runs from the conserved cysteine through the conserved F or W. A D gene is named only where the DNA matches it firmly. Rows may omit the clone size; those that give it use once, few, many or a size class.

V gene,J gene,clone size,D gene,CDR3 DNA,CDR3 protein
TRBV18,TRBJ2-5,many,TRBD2,TGTGCCAGCTCACCCATTAGCGGGGCGACGAAGACCCAGTACTTC,CASSPISGATKTQYF
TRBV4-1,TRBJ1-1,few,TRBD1,TGCGCCAGCAGCCAAGAAGTAAGACAGGGTAAGATGAGTGAAGCTTTCTTT,CASSQEVRQGKMSEAFF
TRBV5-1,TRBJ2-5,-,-,TGCGCCAGCAGCTTGGATGTTCAGAAAACCCAAGAGACCCAGTACTTC,CASSLDVQKTQETQYF
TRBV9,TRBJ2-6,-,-,TGTGCCAGCAGCGCCCTCGAGTGGGCCAACGTCCTGACTTTC,CASSALEWANVLTF
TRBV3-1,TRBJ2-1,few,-,TGTGCCAGCAGCCAAGATTCCCGGGGGGAGCAGTTCTTC,CASSQDSRGEQFF
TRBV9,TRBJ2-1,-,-,TGTGCCAGCAGCGGAGGGATTAGGGCGGGGAACTCCTACAATGAGCAGTTCTTC,CASSGGIRAGNSYNEQFF
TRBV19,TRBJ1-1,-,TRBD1,TGTGCCAGTTCCCAGAAGACAGGGGGCCTAGAGGCTTTCTTT,CASSQKTGGLEAFF
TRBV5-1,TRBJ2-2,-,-,TGCGCCAGCAGGGAAGGTTCGAACACCGGGGAGCTGTTTTTT,CASREGSNTGELFF
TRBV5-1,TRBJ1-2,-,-,TGCGCCAGCAGCTTGGACCCAGGGTTCAACTATGGCTACACCTTC,CASSLDPGFNYGYTF
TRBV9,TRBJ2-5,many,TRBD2,TGTGCCAGCAGCGCTGGGACTAGCGGGAAAGAGACCCAGTACTTC,CASSAGTSGKETQYF
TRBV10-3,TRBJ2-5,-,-,TGTGCCATCCTGAGGGGAGAGACCCAGTACTTC,CAILRGETQYF
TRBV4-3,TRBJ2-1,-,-,TGCGCCAGCAGCCAACCTCGTCCGGGGGATAAGAAATTCTTC,CASSQPRPGDKKFF
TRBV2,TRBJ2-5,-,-,TGTGCCAGCATGGGGACTCCGGAGGAGACCCAGTACTTC,CASMGTPEETQYF